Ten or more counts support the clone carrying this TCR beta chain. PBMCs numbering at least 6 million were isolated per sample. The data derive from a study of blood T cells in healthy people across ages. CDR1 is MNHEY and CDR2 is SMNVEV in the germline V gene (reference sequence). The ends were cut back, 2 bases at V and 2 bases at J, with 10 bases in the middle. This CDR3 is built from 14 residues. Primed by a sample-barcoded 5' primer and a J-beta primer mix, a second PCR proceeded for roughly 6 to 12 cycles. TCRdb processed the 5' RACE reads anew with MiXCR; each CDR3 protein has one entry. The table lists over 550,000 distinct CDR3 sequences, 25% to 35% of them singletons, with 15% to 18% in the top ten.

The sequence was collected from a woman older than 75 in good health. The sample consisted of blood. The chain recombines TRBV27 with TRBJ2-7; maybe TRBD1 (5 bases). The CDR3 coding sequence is TGTGCCAGCAGTTTAGCGCCAGGGCCCTACGAGCAGTACTTC. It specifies CASSLAPGPYEQYF.